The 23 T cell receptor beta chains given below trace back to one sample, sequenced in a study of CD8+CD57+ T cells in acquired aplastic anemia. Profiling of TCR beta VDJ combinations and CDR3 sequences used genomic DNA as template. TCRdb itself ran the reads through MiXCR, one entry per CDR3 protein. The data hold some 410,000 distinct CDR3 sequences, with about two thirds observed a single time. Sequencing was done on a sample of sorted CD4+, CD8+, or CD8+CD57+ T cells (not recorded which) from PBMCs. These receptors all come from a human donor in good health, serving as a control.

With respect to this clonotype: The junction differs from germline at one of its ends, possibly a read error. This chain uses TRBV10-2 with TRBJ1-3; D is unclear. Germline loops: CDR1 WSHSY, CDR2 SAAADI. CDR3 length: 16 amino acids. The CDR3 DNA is TGCGCCATCAGTGACGAAGTGGGGTACTCTGGAGCCACCATATATTTT. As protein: CAISDEVGYSGATIYF.

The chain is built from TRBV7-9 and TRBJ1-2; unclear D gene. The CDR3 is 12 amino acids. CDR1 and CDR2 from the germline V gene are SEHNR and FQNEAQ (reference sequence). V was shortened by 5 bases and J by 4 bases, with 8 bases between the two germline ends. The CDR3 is CASSTSIYGYTF. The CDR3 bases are TGTGCCAGCAGCACCTCCATCTATGGCTACACCTTC.

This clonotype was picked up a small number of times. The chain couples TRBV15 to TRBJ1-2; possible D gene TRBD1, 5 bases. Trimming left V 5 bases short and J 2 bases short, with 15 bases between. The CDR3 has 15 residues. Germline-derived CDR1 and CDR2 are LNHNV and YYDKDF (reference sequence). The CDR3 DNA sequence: TGTGCCACCAGCCCCGGGGGGGGGACCAACTATGGCTACACCTTC. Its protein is CATSPGGGTNYGYTF.

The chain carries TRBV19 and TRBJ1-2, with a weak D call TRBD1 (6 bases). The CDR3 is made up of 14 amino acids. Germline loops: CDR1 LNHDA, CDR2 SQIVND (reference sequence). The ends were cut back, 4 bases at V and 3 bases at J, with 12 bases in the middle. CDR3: CASSTGQGDYGYTF. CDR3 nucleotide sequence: TGTGCCAGTAGTACGGGACAAGGTGACTATGGCTACACCTTC.

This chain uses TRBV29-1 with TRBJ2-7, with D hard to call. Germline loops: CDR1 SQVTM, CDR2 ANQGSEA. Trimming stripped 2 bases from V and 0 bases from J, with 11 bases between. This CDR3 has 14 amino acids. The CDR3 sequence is CSVELYGSSYEQYF. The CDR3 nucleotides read TGCAGCGTTGAATTATACGGAAGCTCCTACGAGCAGTACTTC.

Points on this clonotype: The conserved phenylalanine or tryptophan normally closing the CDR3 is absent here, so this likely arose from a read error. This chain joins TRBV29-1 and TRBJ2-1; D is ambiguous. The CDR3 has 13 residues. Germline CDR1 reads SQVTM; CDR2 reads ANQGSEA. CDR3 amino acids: CSARTPGSNEQFV. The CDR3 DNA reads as TGCAGTGCTAGGACGCCCGGAAGCAATGAGCAGTTCGTC.

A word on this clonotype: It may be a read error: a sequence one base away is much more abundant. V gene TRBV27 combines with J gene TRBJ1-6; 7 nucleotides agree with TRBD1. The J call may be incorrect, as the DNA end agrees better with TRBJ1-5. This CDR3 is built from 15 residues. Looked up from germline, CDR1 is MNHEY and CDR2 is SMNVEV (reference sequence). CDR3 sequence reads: CASSLHRGYNQPQHF. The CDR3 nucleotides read TGTGCCAGCAGTTTACACAGGGGTTACAATCAGCCCCAGCATTTT.

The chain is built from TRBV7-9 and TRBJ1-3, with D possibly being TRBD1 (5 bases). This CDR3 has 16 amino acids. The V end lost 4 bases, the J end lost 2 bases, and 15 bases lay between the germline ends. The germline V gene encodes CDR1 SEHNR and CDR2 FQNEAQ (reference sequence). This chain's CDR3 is CASSSGHTGAGNTIYF. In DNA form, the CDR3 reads TGTGCCAGCAGCTCTGGGCATACGGGGGCTGGAAACACCATATATTTT.

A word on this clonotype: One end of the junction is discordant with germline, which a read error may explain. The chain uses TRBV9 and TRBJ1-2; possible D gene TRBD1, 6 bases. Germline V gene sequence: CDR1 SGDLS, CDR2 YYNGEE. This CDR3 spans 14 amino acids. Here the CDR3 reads CASSSRRQVYGYTF. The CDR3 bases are TGCGCCAGCAGCTCTAGGCGACAGGTCTATGGCTACACCTTC.

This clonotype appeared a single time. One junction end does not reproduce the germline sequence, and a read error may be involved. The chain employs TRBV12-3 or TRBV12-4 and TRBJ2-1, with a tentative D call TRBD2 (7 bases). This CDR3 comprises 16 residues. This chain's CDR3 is CASSPQGGESYNGQFF. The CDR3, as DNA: TGTGCCAGCAGCCCCCAAGGGGGGGAATCCTACAATGGGCAGTTCTTC.

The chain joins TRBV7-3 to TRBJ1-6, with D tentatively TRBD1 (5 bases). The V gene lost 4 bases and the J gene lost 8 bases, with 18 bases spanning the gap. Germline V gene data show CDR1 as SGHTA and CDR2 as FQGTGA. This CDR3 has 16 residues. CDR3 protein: CASSWGGILSDSPLHF. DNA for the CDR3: TGTGCCAGCAGCTGGGGGGGGATACTATCCGATTCACCCCTCCACTTT.

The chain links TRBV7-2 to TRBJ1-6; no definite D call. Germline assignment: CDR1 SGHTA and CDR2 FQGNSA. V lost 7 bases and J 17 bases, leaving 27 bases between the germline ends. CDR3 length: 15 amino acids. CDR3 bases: TGTGCCAGCACCTCGGCCAGATCCTACGAGCAGTACTTCCACTTT. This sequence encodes CASTSARSYEQYFHF.

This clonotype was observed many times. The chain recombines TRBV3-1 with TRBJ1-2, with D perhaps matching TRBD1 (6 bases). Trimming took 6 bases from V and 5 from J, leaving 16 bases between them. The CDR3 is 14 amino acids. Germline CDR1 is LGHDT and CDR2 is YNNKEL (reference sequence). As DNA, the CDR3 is TGTGCCAGCAGTCCGTGGGGGCGGGAGTATGGCTACACCTTC. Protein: CASSPWGREYGYTF.

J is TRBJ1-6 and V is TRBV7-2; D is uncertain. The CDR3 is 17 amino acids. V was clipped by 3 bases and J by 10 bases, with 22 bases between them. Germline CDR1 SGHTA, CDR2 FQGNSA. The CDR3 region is CASSLDSRTDTQSPLHF. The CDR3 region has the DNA TGTGCCAGCAGCTTGGATTCCCGCACAGATACGCAGTCACCCCTCCACTTT. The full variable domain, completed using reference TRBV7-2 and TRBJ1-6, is GAGVSQSPSNKVTEKGKDVELRCDPISGHTALYWYRQSLGQGLEFLIYFQGNSAPDKSGLPSDRFSAERTGGSVSTLTIQRTQQEDSAVYLCASSLDSRTDTQSPLHFGNGTRLTVT.

CDR3 sequence: CASSVSGKLKLPLHF. The CDR3 DNA reads TGTGCCAGCAGCGTAAGCGGAAAGCTCAAACTGCCTTTGCATTTT. The chain joins TRBV7-3 to TRBJ1-5, with D unresolved. The V gene lost 5 bases and the J gene lost 15 bases, with 26 bases spanning the gap. Germline CDR1 is SGHTA and CDR2 is FQGTGA. This CDR3 is built from 15 residues.

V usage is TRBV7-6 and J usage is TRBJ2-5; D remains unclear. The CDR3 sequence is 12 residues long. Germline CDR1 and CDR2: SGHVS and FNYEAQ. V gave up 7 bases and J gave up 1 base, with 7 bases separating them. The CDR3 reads CASTPSQETQYF. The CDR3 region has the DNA TGTGCCAGCACCCCCAGCCAAGAGACCCAGTACTTC.

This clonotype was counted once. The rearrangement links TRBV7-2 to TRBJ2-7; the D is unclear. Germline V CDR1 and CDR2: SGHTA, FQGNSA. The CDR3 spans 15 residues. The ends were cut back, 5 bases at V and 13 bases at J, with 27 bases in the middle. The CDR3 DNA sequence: TGTGCCAGCAGCCTAAACACTTACAATCAGCACGTCTTCTACTTC. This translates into CASSLNTYNQHVFYF.

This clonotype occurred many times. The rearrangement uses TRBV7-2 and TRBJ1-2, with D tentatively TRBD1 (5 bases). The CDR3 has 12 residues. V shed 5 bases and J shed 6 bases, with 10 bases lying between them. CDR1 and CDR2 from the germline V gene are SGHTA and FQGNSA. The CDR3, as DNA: TGTGCCAGCAGCCGGAGGGGCGATGGCTACACCTTC. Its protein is CASSRRGDGYTF.

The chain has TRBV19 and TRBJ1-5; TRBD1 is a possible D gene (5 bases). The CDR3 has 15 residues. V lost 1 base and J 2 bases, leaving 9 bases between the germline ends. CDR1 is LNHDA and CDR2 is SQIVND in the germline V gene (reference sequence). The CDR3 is CASSIVGGGNQPQHF. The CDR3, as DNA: TGTGCCAGTAGTATAGTGGGGGGAGGCAATCAGCCCCAGCATTTT.

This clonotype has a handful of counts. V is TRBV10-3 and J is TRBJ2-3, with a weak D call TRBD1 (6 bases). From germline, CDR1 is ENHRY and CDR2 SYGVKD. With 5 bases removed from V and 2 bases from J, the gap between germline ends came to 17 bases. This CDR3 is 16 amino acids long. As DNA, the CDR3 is TGTGCCATCAGTCGAGGGGGTGGCAGGACCACAGATACGCAGTATTTT. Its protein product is CAISRGGGRTTDTQYF.

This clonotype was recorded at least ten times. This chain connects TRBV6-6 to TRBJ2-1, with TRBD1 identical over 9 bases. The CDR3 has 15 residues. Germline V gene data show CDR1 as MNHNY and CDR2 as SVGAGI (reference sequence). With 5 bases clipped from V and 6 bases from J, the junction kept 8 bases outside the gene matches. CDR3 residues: CASSQPGQGFNEQFF. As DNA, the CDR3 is TGTGCCAGCAGTCAACCGGGACAGGGCTTCAATGAGCAGTTCTTC.

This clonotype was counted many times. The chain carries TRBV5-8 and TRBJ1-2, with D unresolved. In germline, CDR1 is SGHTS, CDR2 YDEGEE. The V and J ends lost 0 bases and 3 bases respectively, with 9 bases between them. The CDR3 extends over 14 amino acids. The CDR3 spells CASSLGGNDYGYTF. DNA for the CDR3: TGTGCCAGCAGCTTGGGGGGAAATGACTATGGCTACACCTTC.

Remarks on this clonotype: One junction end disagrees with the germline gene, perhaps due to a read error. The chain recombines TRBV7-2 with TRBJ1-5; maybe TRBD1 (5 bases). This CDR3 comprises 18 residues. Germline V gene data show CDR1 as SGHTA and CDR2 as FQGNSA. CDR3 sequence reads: CASSFHRGLGSSYQPQHF. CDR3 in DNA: TGTGCCAGCAGCTTTCACCGGGGGTTGGGGTCTAGCTATCAGCCCCAGCATTTT.